These T cell receptor beta chains were read from a single sample in a study of cytomegalovirus exposure and HLA in healthy donors. Assay used: immunoSEQ multiplex PCR; TCRdb lists only in-frame clones, some missing. Of around 150,000 clones in the sample, roughly 80% were seen once. Sequencing used PBMCs. These receptors were collected from a young man in good health and CMV-seronegative. Each CDR3 is given with its conserved first and last residue. Each record gives: V gene, D gene, clone size, J gene, CDR3 protein, CDR3 DNA. A D gene is named only where the DNA matches it firmly. Clone size appears in some rows only: once, few, many, or a class for an expanded clone.

TRBV4-3,.,.,TRBJ1-3,CASSQDPPGSPSGNTIYF,TGCGCCAGCAGCCAAGACCCTCCGGGGTCCCCCTCTGGAAACACCATATATTTT
TRBV7-6,.,few,TRBJ2-5,CASSYNRGGQETQYF,TGTGCCAGCAGCTACAACAGAGGGGGCCAAGAGACCCAGTACTTC
TRBV5-6,.,once,TRBJ2-7,CASSIVRPLLYGYEQYF,TGTGCCAGCAGCATAGTCCGACCTCTGCTGTACGGGTACGAGCAGTACTTC
TRBV5-6,.,.,TRBJ2-7,CASSSRIGNFYREQYF,TGTGCCAGCAGCTCCAGGATTGGCAACTTCTACCGAGAGCAGTACTTC
TRBV11-1,.,.,TRBJ2-7,CASSLTVSSYEQYF,TGTGCCAGCAGCTTAACGGTGTCCTCCTACGAGCAGTACTTC
TRBV6-1,TRBD1,.,TRBJ1-5,CASSVRPGGEQPQHF,TGTGCCAGCAGTGTTAGGCCAGGGGGCGAGCAGCCCCAGCATTTT
TRBV7-2,TRBD1,once,TRBJ2-5,CASSFPTGAQETQYF,TGTGCCAGCAGCTTCCCCACAGGGGCACAAGAGACCCAGTACTTC
TRBV28,.,.,TRBJ1-5,CASSFRGLNQPQHF,TGTGCCAGCAGTTTCAGGGGTCTCAATCAGCCCCAGCATTTT
TRBV7-3,TRBD1,.,TRBJ2-2,CASSAGGDITGELFF,TGTGCCAGCAGTGCAGGGGGTGATATCACCGGGGAGCTGTTTTTT
TRBV11-2,TRBD2,.,TRBJ2-7,CASSLRTSGREGYEQYF,TGTGCCAGCAGCCTACGGACTAGCGGGAGAGAGGGCTACGAGCAGTACTTC
TRBV5-5,.,.,TRBJ1-2,CASSLEWHYGYTF,TGTGCCAGCAGCTTGGAATGGCACTATGGCTACACCTTC
TRBV7-9,.,.,TRBJ1-2,CASSPGGGMSYGYTF,TGTGCCAGCAGCCCGGGGGGTGGTATGAGCTATGGCTACACCTTC
TRBV7-2,TRBD1,.,TRBJ2-3,CASSLGGQGPTDTQYF,TGTGCCAGCAGCTTAGGGGGACAGGGGCCCACAGATACGCAGTATTTT
TRBV29-1,.,.,TRBJ1-2,CSADSNYGYTF,TGCAGCGCCGACAGTAACTATGGCTACACCTTC
TRBV2,.,.,TRBJ2-1,CASSEALRQWSSYNEQFF,TGTGCCAGCAGTGAAGCGCTTCGACAGTGGAGTTCCTACAATGAGCAGTTCTTC
TRBV29-1,TRBD1,few,TRBJ1-1,CSAGRGTGNTEAFF,TGCAGCGCTGGGAGGGGGACAGGGAACACTGAAGCTTTCTTT
TRBV11-2,TRBD1,.,TRBJ1-3,CASSLGPGDSSGNTIYF,TGTGCCAGCAGCTTGGGTCCAGGGGACAGCTCTGGAAACACCATATATTTT
TRBV5-1,TRBD2,.,TRBJ2-5,CASSWAGVQETQYF,TGCGCCAGCAGCTGGGCGGGAGTTCAAGAGACCCAGTACTTC
TRBV9,TRBD1,.,TRBJ2-1,CASSAGTAYNEQFF,TGTGCCAGCAGCGCAGGGACAGCCTACAATGAGCAGTTCTTC
TRBV4-3,.,.,TRBJ1-2,CASSPSPGDGNYGYTF,TGCGCCAGCAGCCCGTCTCCAGGGGACGGTAACTATGGCTACACCTTC
TRBV5-6,TRBD1,.,TRBJ1-1,CASSLVSPGRGTEAFF,TGTGCCAGCAGCTTGGTTAGTCCCGGCAGGGGGACTGAAGCTTTCTTT
TRBV6-6,.,.,TRBJ2-5,CASSPRETQYF,TGTGCCAGCAGCCCCCGGGAGACCCAGTACTTC